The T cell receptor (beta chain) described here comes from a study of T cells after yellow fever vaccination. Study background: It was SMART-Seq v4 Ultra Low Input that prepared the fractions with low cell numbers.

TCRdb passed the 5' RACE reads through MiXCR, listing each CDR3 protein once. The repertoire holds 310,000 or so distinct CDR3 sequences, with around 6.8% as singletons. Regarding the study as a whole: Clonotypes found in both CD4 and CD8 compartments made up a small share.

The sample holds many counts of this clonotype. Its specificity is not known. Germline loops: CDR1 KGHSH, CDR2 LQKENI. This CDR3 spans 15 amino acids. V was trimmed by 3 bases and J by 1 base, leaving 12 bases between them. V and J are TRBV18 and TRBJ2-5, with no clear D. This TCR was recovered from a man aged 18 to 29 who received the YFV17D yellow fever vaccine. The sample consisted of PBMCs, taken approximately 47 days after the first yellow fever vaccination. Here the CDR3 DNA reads TGTGCCAGCTCACCTATAGGATCGACCCAAGAGACCCAGTACTTC. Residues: CASSPIGSTQETQYF.